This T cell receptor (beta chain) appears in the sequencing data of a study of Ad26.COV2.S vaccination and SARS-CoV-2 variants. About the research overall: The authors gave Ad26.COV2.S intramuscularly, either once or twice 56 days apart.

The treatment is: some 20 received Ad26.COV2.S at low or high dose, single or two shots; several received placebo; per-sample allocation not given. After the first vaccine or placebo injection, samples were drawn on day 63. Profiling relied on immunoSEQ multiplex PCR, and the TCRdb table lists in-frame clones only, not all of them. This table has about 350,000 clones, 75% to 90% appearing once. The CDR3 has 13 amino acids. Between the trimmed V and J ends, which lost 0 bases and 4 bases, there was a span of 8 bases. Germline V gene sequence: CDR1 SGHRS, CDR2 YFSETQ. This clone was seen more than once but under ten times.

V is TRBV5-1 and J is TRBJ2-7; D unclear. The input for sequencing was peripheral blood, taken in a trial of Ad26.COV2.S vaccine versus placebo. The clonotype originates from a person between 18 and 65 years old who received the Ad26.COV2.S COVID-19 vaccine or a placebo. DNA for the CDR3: TGCGCCAGCAGCTTGGCGACGGGTTACGAGCAGTACTTC. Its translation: CASSLATGYEQYF.